Given below is one T cell receptor (beta chain) in context. This clone came up a few times. Its specific antigen is unknown. Per-base qualities were not stored, and no clone one base away is much larger. From the cysteine through the phenylalanine, the CDR3 covers 17 amino acids. The kept DNA is CDR3 alone, 51 bases in frame from the first base. CDR1 SGHTA and CDR2 FQGNSA were looked up in the germline V gene. Trimming at the junction amounts to 0 bases on V and 0 bases on J, and the germline ends lie 14 bases apart. The collaborating institutions used their own protocols to collect whole blood in K2EDTA tubes. For TCRbeta analysis, collaborators shipped samples in one of three forms: frozen whole blood, isolated PBMCs, or DNA extracted from either of those sample types. The immunoSEQ Assay, a bias-controlled multiplex PCR, was used to amplify TCRbeta CDR3 regions from genomic DNA. Processing in the source paper ran as follows. Within the assay, amplification of reference gene primers was used to estimate how many nucleated cells each sample contained. To quantify the absolute abundance of each unique TCRbeta CDR3 rearrangement, sequence reads were collapsed and filtered. For each sample, productive Simpson clonality was calculated as the square root of Simpson's diversity index over productive rearrangements. The clones in this table, taken by TCRdb from immuneACCESS, are in-frame only. Not every clone is retained; where verified, under half of the shortfall comes from an unresolved V gene, and the cause of the rest is unknown. V and J calls and clone size are as listed in that table; D and trimming were resolved from the DNA. This sample is represented by 200,000 to 250,000 clones; 65% to 85% of them were singletons. In total, the top ten clones hold around 13% of the sample.

This sample stems from a study of blood T cell repertoires in COVID-19 (TCRdb year 2020). Concerning the study at large: Samples covering the acute and convalescent phases of COVID-19 were provided by collaborators in the United States, Italy and Spain. Deeply sampled blood TCRbeta repertoires from subjects exposed to, actively infected with, or recovered from COVID-19 were included in the dataset. Where available, HLA class I and class II types were obtained from metadata supplied by the sample provider rather than from assay-based typing. The repertoires were made available in a free public database intended to serve as a resource for research on the immune response to SARS-CoV-2. Samples came from the ongoing ImmuneRACE study (first 160 participants) plus 1,254 subjects from 6 global collaborators. Sample metadata almost always included a de-identified subject ID, COVID-19 status, age in years and sex. The prospective study material was composed of cDNA or gDNA derived from T cells, B-cell-depleted T cells, or PBMCs.

Summary of the overall study and its limitations: How much clinical and demographic metadata was included differed by source and by participant, and the metadata was provided uncurated.

The chain uses TRBV7-2 and TRBJ1-2; TRBD1 is a possible D gene, resting on 6 matching bases. Sequenced: peripheral blood. This receptor was taken from a human donor in a cohort sampled during active COVID-19. The bases read TGTGCCAGCAGCTTAGCGCGGACAGTAGAGGCTAACTATGGCTACACCTTC. Translated, it gives CASSLARTVEANYGYTF.